A single sample gave rise to the 27 T cell receptor beta chains below, sequenced in a study of identical twins. TCRdb reprocessed the 5' RACE reads with MiXCR, giving one entry per CDR3 protein. The repertoire has hundreds of thousands of distinct CDR3 sequences, less than 25% of them found once; the top ten carry 4% to 5.5%. In addition, the sample was reused for a study of T cells expressing NK-cell markers.

Input material: PBMCs. These receptors all stem from a woman aged 18-29 years in good health.

The J gene is TRBJ2-2, the V gene TRBV12-3 or TRBV12-4; possibly TRBD1 for D (6 bases). Trimming removed 4 bases at V and 5 bases at J, with 20 bases between. CDR3 length: 17 residues. CDR3 DNA: TGTGCCAGCAGTTCCGGGACGACACAAAGGGGGACCGGGGAGCTGTTTTTT. Its translation: CASSSGTTQRGTGELFF.

The chain employs TRBV12-3 or TRBV12-4 and TRBJ1-2; D remains unclear. The CDR3 contains 14 residues. V shed 6 bases and J shed 5 bases, with 16 bases lying between them. The CDR3 region has the DNA TGTGCCAGCAGCCCTAGGACGGGAAAATATGGCTACACCTTC. It codes for CASSPRTGKYGYTF.

The chain links TRBV10-1 to TRBJ2-2, with D unresolved. This CDR3 is built from 13 residues. V shed 6 bases and J shed 5 bases, with 10 bases lying between them. Germline CDR1 WNHNN, CDR2 SYGVQD (reference sequence). DNA for the CDR3: TGCGCCAGCAGACCCGACTTGACCGGGGAGCTGTTTTTT. This gives the protein CASRPDLTGELFF.

In this sample, this clonotype turned up a few times. The gene calls are TRBV15 and TRBJ1-1; D unclear. Germline V gene sequence: CDR1 LNHNV, CDR2 YYDKDF (reference sequence). This CDR3 spans 14 amino acids. Trimming removed 1 base at V and 7 bases at J, with 13 bases between. The DNA for the CDR3 is TGTGCCACCAGCAGAGTTGACGCCAAGGGTGAAGCTTTCTTT. Translating gives CATSRVDAKGEAFF.

This clonotype occurred many times. V is TRBV12-3 or TRBV12-4 and J is TRBJ2-3, with no clear D. The CDR3 sequence is 13 residues long. V gave up 1 base and J gave up 5 bases, with 7 bases separating them. In DNA form, the CDR3 reads TGTGCCAGCAGTTTAGAAGCAGGAGATACGCAGTATTTT. This encodes CASSLEAGDTQYF.

The V gene is TRBV20-1, the J gene TRBJ2-1; possibly TRBD2 for D (6 bases). The germline V gene encodes CDR1 DFQATT and CDR2 SNEGSKA (reference sequence). The CDR3 extends over 11 amino acids. V lost 3 bases and J lost 10, with 10 bases in between. In nucleotides, the CDR3 is TGCAGTGCTAGCCGGGGGAGGGAGCAGTTCTTC. This codes for CSASRGREQFF.

This clonotype was observed many times. The V call is TRBV12-3 or TRBV12-4, the J call TRBJ2-3; unclear D gene. This CDR3 spans 11 amino acids. Trimming removed 8 bases from V and 6 bases from J, with 9 bases in between. Here the CDR3 reads CASSPYDTQYF. The CDR3 DNA reads as TGTGCCAGCTCGCCCTACGATACGCAGTATTTT.

The chain combines TRBV7-2 with TRBJ2-4, with 9 positions matching TRBD2. Germline V gene sequence: CDR1 SGHTA, CDR2 FQGNSA. CDR3 size: 15 residues. The trim removed 1 base at V and 8 bases at J, leaving 6 bases unmatched. This chain's CDR3 is CASSLGAGGLDIQYF. The DNA for the CDR3 is TGTGCCAGCAGCTTAGGGGCGGGAGGGTTGGACATTCAGTACTTC.

This clonotype was seen repeatedly, ten times or more. This chain uses TRBV10-2 with TRBJ1-1, with D perhaps matching TRBD1 (6 bases). CDR1 is WSHSY and CDR2 is SAAADI in the germline V gene. The CDR3 has 14 amino acids. Deletions cut 3 bases from V and 4 bases from J, with 12 bases between. The chain's CDR3 is CASSDRGSVTEAFF. The CDR3 DNA follows: TGCGCCAGCAGTGACAGGGGAAGTGTCACTGAAGCTTTCTTT.

The chain has TRBV27 and TRBJ2-1; D not certain. Per germline, CDR1 MNHEY and CDR2 SMNVEV (reference sequence). Trimming stripped 6 bases from V and 10 bases from J, with 13 bases between. This CDR3 spans 12 amino acids. CDR3 in DNA: TGTGCCAGCAGCTTACGTGGACGCGAGCAGTTCTTC. Translated: CASSLRGREQFF.

This clonotype was seen a few times. The chain couples TRBV10-3 to TRBJ2-1; 14 bases are a match to TRBD2. J lost 8 bases, V lost 6 bases, and 6 bases had no gene match. The CDR3 spans 15 residues. CDR1 is ENHRY, CDR2 SYGVKD, per germline. The CDR3 sequence: CAIRPTSGGAYEQFF. In DNA form, the CDR3 reads TGTGCCATCAGGCCGACTAGCGGGGGGGCTTATGAGCAGTTCTTC.

This clonotype was counted at least ten times. The DNA of the CDR3 is TGCGCCAGCGCGTCGGCAGCACAAGAGACCCAGTACTTC. Amino acid sequence: CASASAAQETQYF. The chain joins TRBV5-1 to TRBJ2-5; no firm D call. V dropped 7 bases and J dropped 2 bases, with 12 bases sitting between them. Per germline, CDR1 SGHRS and CDR2 YFSETQ. The CDR3 is made up of 13 amino acids. Full variable domain (outside the CDR3, taken from reference TRBV5-1 and TRBJ2-5): KAGVTQTPRYLIKTRGQQVTLSCSPISGHRSVSWYQQTPGQGLQFLFEYFSETQRNKGNFPGRFSGRQFSNSRSEMNVSTLELGDSALYLCASASAAQETQYFGPGTRLLVL.

The rearrangement links TRBV7-9 to TRBJ2-3; D is perhaps TRBD2 (7 bases). Germline loops: CDR1 SEHNR, CDR2 FQNEAQ (reference sequence). Trimming took 1 base from V and 8 from J, leaving 10 bases between them. CDR3 length equals 13 residues. This CDR3 reads CASSLDRGATQYF. As DNA, the CDR3 is TGTGCCAGCAGCTTAGATCGGGGGGCTACGCAGTATTTT.

The chain joins TRBV7-3 to TRBJ2-2, with TRBD1 matching 7 bases. CDR3 size: 16 residues. Per germline, CDR1 SGHTA and CDR2 FQGTGA. Germline trimming cut 3 bases from V and 0 bases from J; bases unmatched to any gene: 4. CDR3 coding DNA: TGTGCCAGCAGCTTGGGACAGAACACGAACACCGGGGAGCTGTTTTTT. This translates into CASSLGQNTNTGELFF.

The chain has TRBV6-1 and TRBJ2-1, with D uncertain. Per the germline V gene, CDR1 is MNHNS and CDR2 is SASEGT. Trimming removed 6 bases at V and 5 bases at J, with 11 bases between. There are 13 residues in the CDR3. DNA for the CDR3: TGTGCCAGCAGCCAAGTGGTGAACAATGAGCAGTTCTTC. Translating it yields CASSQVVNNEQFF.

This clonotype was counted a few times. The chain combines TRBV20-1 with TRBJ2-5; 10 bases map to TRBD2. This CDR3 contains 17 residues. Germline CDR1 reads DFQATT; CDR2 reads SNEGSKA (reference sequence). V was clipped by 5 bases and J by 4 bases; unmatched bases: 16. The CDR3 DNA follows: TGCAGTGCTTTTCCAGCGGGGGGGCGTGTGGTTAGAGAGACCCAGTACTTC. Amino acids: CSAFPAGGRVVRETQYF.

The rearrangement links TRBV3-1 to TRBJ2-1; D is possibly TRBD1 (5 bases). Germline V lookup: CDR1 LGHDT, CDR2 YNNKEL (reference sequence). The CDR3 consists of 15 residues. Trimming left V 5 bases short and J 2 bases short, with 13 bases between. CDR3 protein: CASSDPGFPYNEQFF. CDR3 coding DNA: TGTGCCAGCAGCGACCCAGGGTTCCCCTACAATGAGCAGTTCTTC.

The chain is built from TRBV12-3 or TRBV12-4 and TRBJ2-3; TRBD1 might be the D (6 bases). The germline V and J ends were trimmed by 3 bases and 5 bases, with 15 bases remaining between them. CDR3 length: 15 residues. The CDR3 DNA follows: TGTGCCAGCAGTTTCATGGACAGCCGAGGAGATACGCAGTATTTT. As protein: CASSFMDSRGDTQYF.

This clonotype was seen a few times. The chain uses TRBV12-3 or TRBV12-4 and TRBJ2-1; D is unresolved. The ends were cut back, 1 base at V and 8 bases at J, with 9 bases in the middle. This CDR3 is 13 amino acids long. DNA of the CDR3: TGTGCCAGCAGTTTAGTCTCTATCGATGAGCAGTTCTTC. The encoded protein is CASSLVSIDEQFF.

This clonotype was seen more than once but under ten times. The J gene is TRBJ2-1, the V gene TRBV11-3; D unresolved. This CDR3 spans 13 amino acids. Germline V gene sequence: CDR1 SGHNT, CDR2 YENEEA. V shed 2 bases and J shed 16 bases, with 18 bases lying between them. The CDR3 protein is CASSLTLGSEVFF. The CDR3 DNA is TGTGCCAGCAGCTTAACGCTGGGCTCCGAAGTTTTCTTC.

This chain uses TRBV5-1 with TRBJ2-1; TRBD1 matches 7 bases. Germline V gives CDR1 SGHRS, CDR2 YFSETQ. CDR3 size: 14 residues. The J segment lost 5 bases and the V segment lost 0 bases, leaving 2 bases of the junction unmatched. The CDR3 reads CASSLVGTDNEQFF. As DNA, the CDR3 is TGCGCCAGCAGCTTGGTAGGGACAGACAATGAGCAGTTCTTC. Full variable domain (remainder filled in from reference TRBV5-1 and TRBJ2-1): KAGVTQTPRYLIKTRGQQVTLSCSPISGHRSVSWYQQTPGQGLQFLFEYFSETQRNKGNFPGRFSGRQFSNSRSEMNVSTLELGDSALYLCASSLVGTDNEQFFGPGTRLTVL.

This clonotype was seen only a few times. This sequence joins TRBV20-1 and TRBJ2-1; tentatively, D is TRBD2 (5 bases). There are 17 residues in the CDR3. Trimming shortened V by 4 bases and J by 4 bases, and 23 bases separated the two germline ends. Germline values: CDR1 DFQATT, CDR2 SNEGSKA (reference sequence). CDR3 loop: CSAKTLGVGVGYNEQFF. CDR3 DNA: TGCAGTGCTAAAACGCTAGGAGTCGGGGTGGGTTACAATGAGCAGTTCTTC.

The DNA for the CDR3 is TGTGCCAGCAGTTACTCGGCCGGGGCTGACGAGCAGTACTTC. The encoded protein is CASSYSAGADEQYF. The J gene is TRBJ2-7, the V gene TRBV6-2 or TRBV6-3; TRBD1 or TRBD2 may be the D gene (5 bases each). The CDR3 consists of 14 residues. Trimming pared 0 bases from V and 5 bases from J, leaving 11 bases between. The germline V gene encodes CDR1 MNHEY and CDR2 SVGEGT.

The CDR3 here is CASSPRYRGQMNTEAFF. For the CDR3, the DNA is TGCGCCAGCAGCCCTAGGTACAGGGGGCAAATGAACACTGAAGCTTTCTTT. The chain has TRBV5-1 and TRBJ1-1; 9 nucleotides line up with TRBD1. This CDR3 spans 17 amino acids. Trimming at V came to 4 bases and at J to 0 bases, leaving 10 bases not matched to a gene. Germline-derived CDR1 and CDR2 are SGHRS and YFSETQ.

This clonotype has a handful of counts. The rearrangement links TRBV29-1 to TRBJ2-7; no clear D gene. Germline CDR1 and CDR2: SQVTM and ANQGSEA. Trimming shortened V by 3 bases and J by 5 bases, and 8 bases separated the two germline ends. There are 11 residues in the CDR3. This CDR3 reads CSVERYDEQYF. CDR3 DNA: TGCAGCGTTGAGCGCTACGACGAGCAGTACTTC.

The genes are TRBV10-1 and TRBJ2-5; possibly TRBD1 or TRBD2 for D (5 bases each). Trimming cost V 6 bases and J 3 bases, with 11 bases left between them. There are 13 residues in the CDR3. CDR1 is WNHNN and CDR2 is SYGVQD in the germline V gene (reference sequence). The DNA for the CDR3 is TGCGCCAGCAGCCGGGGACCAGAAGAGACCCAGTACTTC. Encoded protein: CASSRGPEETQYF.

The J gene is TRBJ1-1, the V gene TRBV20-1; D uncertain. The CDR3 loop spans 13 amino acids. Germline assignment: CDR1 DFQATT and CDR2 SNEGSKA (reference sequence). Trimming stripped 6 bases from V and 3 bases from J, with 14 bases between. CDR3 coding DNA: TGCAGTGCCCCGGTTGGACCGCACACTGAAGCTTTCTTT. It yields the protein CSAPVGPHTEAFF.